The 9 T cell receptor beta chains below all came from one sample that was sequenced in a study of T cells after posttransplantation cyclophosphamide. Measured with immunoSEQ multiplex PCR; TCRdb has only the in-frame clones, and not every one. The sample holds around 35,000 clones, and no clone turns up only once. The sequenced sample was PBMCs. Receptors were obtained from a woman aged 45 to 65 in good health and a related stem cell transplant donor.

This clone was seen many times. The CDR3 DNA is TGTGCCAGCAGACTGGGGCCGCACTCCTACGAGCAGTACTTC. Its protein is CASRLGPHSYEQYF. The rearrangement uses TRBV7-2 and TRBJ2-7; tentatively, D is TRBD1 (5 bases). Trimming removed 6 bases from V and 0 bases from J, with 12 bases in between. Germline values: CDR1 SGHTA, CDR2 FQGNSA. The CDR3 loop spans 14 amino acids.

This clone has ten or more counts. The chain combines TRBV5-1 with TRBJ1-1, with 11 bases that match TRBD1. CDR3 length: 14 amino acids. J lost 5 bases, V lost 3 bases, and 3 bases had no gene match. Germline V gene data show CDR1 as SGHRS and CDR2 as YFSETQ. Here the CDR3 reads CASSWGTGGTEAFF. Here the CDR3 DNA reads TGCGCCAGCAGCTGGGGGACAGGGGGGACTGAAGCTTTCTTT.

V gene TRBV27 combines with J gene TRBJ2-2, with D tentatively TRBD1 (6 bases). CDR1 and CDR2 (germline): MNHEY, SMNVEV (reference sequence). Trimming shortened V by 4 bases and J by 1 base, and 7 bases separated the two germline ends. This CDR3 has 14 amino acids. The CDR3 DNA is TGTGCCAGCAGTTGGGACAAGAACACCGGGGAGCTGTTTTTT. This codes for CASSWDKNTGELFF.

The table lists this clone with many counts. The chain is built from TRBV2 and TRBJ2-7; TRBD1 aligns across 7 bases. V lost 10 bases to trimming and J lost 0 bases; unmatched junction nucleotides: 15. The CDR3 has 16 residues. Germline CDR1 is SNHLY and CDR2 is FYNNEI. The CDR3 DNA follows: TGTGCCATCCTGATTACCGGGACAGCCGTCTCCTACGAGCAGTACTTC. Translation: CAILITGTAVSYEQYF.

Ten or more counts support this clone. The V and J genes are TRBV2 and TRBJ1-5; 10 bases are a match to TRBD1. The length of the CDR3 is 14 residues. The germline CDR1 and CDR2 sequences are SNHLY and FYNNEI. The V and J ends lost 10 bases and 6 bases, in that order; junction bases with no gene match: 9. This chain's CDR3 is CAISDRGLGQPQHF. Here the CDR3 DNA reads TGTGCCATTTCGGACAGGGGGTTGGGTCAGCCCCAGCATTTT.

This clone came up many times. The rearrangement uses TRBV5-6 and TRBJ1-5; tentatively, D is TRBD1 (5 bases). The V and J ends lost 2 bases and 6 bases respectively, with 9 bases between them. The CDR3 runs to 13 residues. Germline assignment: CDR1 SGHDT and CDR2 YYEEEE. For the CDR3, the DNA is TGTGCCAGCAGCTTCCAGGGCGGTCAGCCCCAGCATTTT. This codes for CASSFQGGQPQHF.

Many counts were recorded for this clone. The chain recombines TRBV12-3 or TRBV12-4 with TRBJ1-2, with 8 nucleotides matching TRBD1. V lost 6 bases to trimming and J lost 5 bases; unmatched junction nucleotides: 8. CDR3 length: 14 amino acids. The CDR3 loop reads CASSVTDRVYGYTF. As DNA, the CDR3 is TGTGCCAGCAGCGTAACGGACAGGGTTTATGGCTACACCTTC.

This clone was seen repeatedly, ten times or more. The chain links TRBV4-1 to TRBJ1-4, with D possibly matching TRBD1 (6 bases). CDR1 is MGHRA, CDR2 YSYEKL, per germline. V was trimmed by 4 bases and J by 0 bases, leaving 12 bases between them. This CDR3 spans 16 amino acids. The CDR3 coding sequence is TGCGCCAGCAGCCGCGCGTACAGGGCAACTAATGAAAAACTGTTTTTT. Its translation is CASSRAYRATNEKLFF.

This clone was observed many times. The chain is built from TRBV11-2 and TRBJ1-5, with 7 bases identical to TRBD1. V dropped 5 bases and J dropped 9; count of bases not matched to a gene: 10. Germline V gene lookup returns CDR1 SGHAT and CDR2 FQNNGV. There are 14 residues in the CDR3. CDR3 sequence reads: CASSVGTAAGPQHF. CDR3 nucleotide sequence: TGTGCCAGCAGCGTAGGGACAGCCGCTGGGCCCCAGCATTTT.